One and the same sample provided the 19 T cell receptor beta chains below, sequenced in a study of CD8+CD57+ T cells in acquired aplastic anemia. The sequenced patients had an expansion of CD8+CD57+ cells seen by flow cytometry. Genomic DNA, the template, was used for profiling of the TCR beta VDJ and CDR3. One entry per CDR3 protein, called by TCRdb with MiXCR from the reads. The data hold around 430,000 distinct CDR3 sequences, with 25% to 40% observed a single time. Sequenced: sorted CD4+, CD8+, or CD8+CD57+ T cells (not recorded which) from PBMCs. All receptors come from a human donor with aplastic anemia.

This clonotype was found many times. The V and J genes are TRBV10-3 and TRBJ1-5; 8 nucleotides line up with TRBD1. J was trimmed by 0 bases and V by 11 bases; bases with no gene match: 9. The CDR3 consists of 15 residues. Per the germline V gene, CDR1 is ENHRY and CDR2 is SYGVKD. CDR3 sequence (DNA): TGTGCCGCACAGGGGGACCCAGTTAGCAATCAGCCCCAGCATTTT. It translates to CAAQGDPVSNQPQHF.

Comment on this clonotype: As the CDR3 is not closed by the conserved phenylalanine or tryptophan, this likely results from a read error. The DNA is omitted, as the CDR3 cannot be located on it reliably, and the CDR3 follows TCRdb's listing. V gene TRBV9 combines with J gene TRBJ1-6; no DNA check was done on the table's D call, TRBD1. The germline V gene has CDR1 SGDLS and CDR2 YYNGEE. The CDR3 extends over 10 residues, inclusive of both ends. The CDR3 sequence is CASSVGSRQT.

Of note for this clonotype: A clone one base away is much larger, so this may be a read error. The chain recombines TRBV7-9 with TRBJ2-3; D unclear. Trimming took off 8 bases at V and 3 bases at J, with 12 bases between the two ends. CDR3 length equals 13 residues. Germline values: CDR1 SEHNR, CDR2 FQNEAQ (reference sequence). The CDR3: CASPTLRTDTQYF. The CDR3 DNA is TGTGCCAGCCCTACCCTTAGGACAGATACGCAGTATTTT.

The V gene is TRBV10-3, the J gene TRBJ1-5, with D possibly matching TRBD1 (5 bases). CDR1 is ENHRY, CDR2 SYGVKD, per germline. CDR3 length: 16 residues. The V gene lost 3 bases and the J gene lost 2 bases, with 14 bases spanning the gap. As DNA, the CDR3 is TGTGCCATCAGTGATGGTCAGGGAGTCGGCAATCAGCCCCAGCATTTT. It specifies CAISDGQGVGNQPQHF.

Only one count was recorded for this clonotype. The rearrangement links TRBV12-3 or TRBV12-4 to TRBJ2-1; TRBD1 matches at 8 bases. The junction had 5 bases not matched to a gene; V was cut back by 7 bases and J by 0 bases. The CDR3 extends over 15 amino acids. The CDR3 nucleotides read TGTGCCAGCACCCACAGGGGGAGCTCCTACAATGAGCAGTTCTTC. Protein: CASTHRGSSYNEQFF.

Note on this clonotype: A single base separates this from a much larger clone, so it may be a read error. CDR3 in amino acids: CASSVLGQGHTMYF. The DNA of the CDR3 is TGTGCCAGCAGCGTACTCGGACAGGGACACACCATGTATTTT. The V and J genes are TRBV9 and TRBJ1-3, with 8 bases fitting TRBD1. Germline CDR1 is SGDLS and CDR2 is YYNGEE. This CDR3 has 14 amino acids.

This chain joins TRBV10-2 and TRBJ2-7; possibly TRBD1 for D (6 bases). Germline CDR1 reads WSHSY; CDR2 reads SAAADI. The CDR3 is 15 amino acids. Trimming removed 6 bases from V and 3 bases from J, with 18 bases in between. The CDR3 loop reads CASSLGGQGIYEQYV. The CDR3 coding sequence is TGCGCCAGCAGCTTAGGGGGTCAGGGAATCTACGAGCAGTACGTC.

There are many counts of this clonotype. The rearrangement links TRBV20-1 to TRBJ1-3; D unclear. The CDR3 spans 11 residues. V was cut by 3 bases and J by 3 bases, with 3 bases left in between. Germline V lookup: CDR1 DFQATT, CDR2 SNEGSKA (reference sequence). CDR3 amino acids: CSARGGNTIYF. The CDR3 nucleotides read TGCAGTGCTAGGGGTGGAAACACCATATATTTT.

The chain links TRBV10-3 to TRBJ1-1; the match to TRBD1 covers 7 bases. Germline V gene sequence: CDR1 ENHRY, CDR2 SYGVKD. The CDR3 extends over 12 amino acids. Trimming at V came to 10 bases and at J to 7 bases, leaving 9 bases not matched to a gene. DNA of the CDR3: TGTGCCAGCAGGCCAGGACAGGTTGAAGCTTTCTTT. Translation gives CASRPGQVEAFF.

The chain has TRBV27 and TRBJ2-1, with TRBD2 identical over 8 bases. Germline values: CDR1 MNHEY, CDR2 SMNVEV (reference sequence). V gave up 5 bases and J gave up 4 bases; unmatched junction bases: 13. This CDR3 has 17 residues. The CDR3 sequence: CASSPLPLADLYNEQFF. In DNA, the CDR3 is TGTGCCAGCAGTCCGCTTCCACTAGCGGACCTTTACAATGAGCAGTTCTTC.

There are many counts of this clonotype. The DNA for the CDR3 is TGTGCCAGCAGTGAATCGGGTGCCGAGCAGTTCTTC. Its translation: CASSESGAEQFF. The V and J genes are TRBV2 and TRBJ2-1; D gene uncertain. Trimming shortened V by 2 bases and J by 10 bases, and 9 bases separated the two germline ends. There are 12 residues in the CDR3. Germline CDR1 SNHLY, CDR2 FYNNEI.

The rearrangement links TRBV11-1 to TRBJ1-5; tentative D call: TRBD1 (5 bases). Germline V gene lookup returns CDR1 SGHAT and CDR2 FQDESV (reference sequence). The CDR3 consists of 19 residues. Trimming cost V 1 base and J 1 base, with 20 bases left between them. The CDR3 is CASSLERGLPEGSNQPQHF. The CDR3 nucleotides are TGTGCCAGCAGCTTAGAAAGGGGTCTTCCCGAGGGCAGCAATCAGCCCCAGCATTTT.

The chain recombines TRBV29-1 with TRBJ2-6, with D perhaps being TRBD1 or TRBD2 (5 bases each). Germline-derived CDR1 and CDR2 are SQVTM and ANQGSEA. This CDR3 has 19 residues. V was trimmed by 5 bases and J by 0 bases, leaving 23 bases between them. The CDR3: CSVLRGVPGLCSGANVLTF. DNA of the CDR3: TGCAGCGTTCTAAGGGGAGTCCCCGGGCTGTGCTCTGGGGCCAACGTCCTGACTTTC.

This clonotype was seen many times. The J gene is TRBJ2-3, the V gene TRBV15, with D unresolved. Trimming stripped 4 bases from V and 1 base from J, with 6 bases between. The germline V gene encodes CDR1 LNHNV and CDR2 YYDKDF (reference sequence). The CDR3 runs to 13 residues. CDR3 coding DNA: TGTGCCACCAGCACCCAACGCACAGATACGCAGTATTTT. Its protein is CATSTQRTDTQYF.

The table lists this clonotype with a few counts. The chain recombines TRBV12-3 or TRBV12-4 with TRBJ2-2; 7 nucleotides match TRBD2. The V gene end was trimmed by 2 bases and the J gene end by 2 bases; junction bases not matched to a gene: 8. The length of the CDR3 is 17 residues. CDR3 sequence (DNA): TGTGCCAGCAGTTTACTTCGCCTAGCGGACAACACCGGGGAGCTGTTTTTT. Translating it yields CASSLLRLADNTGELFF.

About this clonotype itself: One junction end does not reproduce the germline sequence, and a read error may be involved. This sequence joins TRBV10-3 and TRBJ2-1, with D possibly being TRBD2 (5 bases). There are 14 residues in the CDR3. Germline V lookup: CDR1 ENHRY, CDR2 SYGVKD. The DNA for the CDR3 is TGTGCCAGCAGTTTCAGCGGCCCTTACAATGAGCAGTTCTTC. Protein: CASSFSGPYNEQFF.

CDR3 region: CASSPTDGLQETQYF. The CDR3 DNA sequence: TGTGCCAGCAGCCCGACCGATGGGCTGCAAGAGACCCAGTACTTC. The chain links TRBV5-4 to TRBJ2-5; D gene uncertain. The CDR3 consists of 15 residues. CDR1 is SGHNT, CDR2 YYREEE, per germline (reference sequence). The V and J ends lost 4 bases and 2 bases respectively, with 15 bases between them.

The rearrangement uses TRBV20-1 and TRBJ2-1, with D maybe TRBD2 (7 bases). Germline V CDR1 and CDR2: DFQATT, SNEGSKA (reference sequence). V lost 1 base, J lost 3 bases, and 13 bases lay in between. This CDR3 spans 15 amino acids. The chain's CDR3 is CSARVPGGDYNEQFF. CDR3 bases: TGCAGTGCTAGAGTGCCGGGGGGCGACTACAATGAGCAGTTCTTC.

This clonotype was found a few times. The chain uses TRBV6-5 and TRBJ1-6; D might be TRBD1 (5 bases). Trimming shortened V by 2 bases and J by 7 bases, and 6 bases separated the two germline ends. This CDR3 comprises 13 residues. Per the germline V gene, CDR1 is MNHEY and CDR2 is SVGAGI. DNA for the CDR3: TGTGCCAGCAGTTACGAGGGGAATTCACCCCTCCACTTT. Translating it yields CASSYEGNSPLHF.